The source of this T cell receptor (beta chain) is a study of T cell responses to AZD1222 COVID-19 vaccine. General study findings and limits: Within unmutated variant regions lay the reported targets of nearly half of spike-specific TCRs. White British donors predominated, females outnumbered males, and clonal diversity was possibly underestimated. Distributed over spike, vaccine-associated CD4 TCRs predominated at 160-218 and 743-854.

Worth noting for this clone: Its antigen is currently unknown.

Assay: immunoSEQ multiplex PCR; the TCRdb copy retains only in-frame clones and omits some. Among about 50,000 clones listed, about 83% were seen once. This CDR3 spans 15 amino acids. Germline CDR1 MDHEN, CDR2 SYDVKM. Trimming cost V 5 bases and J 4 bases, with 17 bases left between them. The chain recombines TRBV28 with TRBJ2-5; D is uncertain. This material consisted of peripheral blood, taken on day 0 of AZD1222 vaccination. This TCR came from an adult in good health. CDR3 region: CASSPPRLGGETQYF. CDR3 bases: TGTGCCAGCAGTCCCCCGAGGTTGGGCGGAGAGACCCAGTACTTC.